This T cell receptor beta chain emerged from a study of shared clonotypes between healthy human individuals (dated by TCRdb to about 2020). Study-wide context: A couple of women and a few men aged 18 to 49 years were included in the cohort. Between about 0.94 and 8.9 billion PBMCs per donor were obtained by leukapheresis. The study deeply sequenced blood TCR repertoires of five healthy adults to estimate repertoire size and the extent of clonotype sharing between individuals. Per donor, three plates each were used for CD4 naive and CD4 memory, two for CD8 naive, and one for CD8 memory. Libraries were prepared and TCR repertoires were sequenced by different laboratories using diverse techniques, in order to increase sequencing depth and limit assay-specific biases. Here is what the overall study found, with its caveats: Compared with non-shared clonotypes, the clonotypes found in all four sorted-subset donors had higher generation probabilities. Naive subsets generally had larger estimated clonotype richness than memory subsets did. Sampling was restricted to blood, and TCR repertoires in tissues likely differ from the TCR repertoires found in blood. Sharing across several donors was observed for about 5% of naive CD4, under 4% of naive CD8, about 2.5% of memory CD4, and around 0.42% of memory CD8 clonotypes. Pairwise subsampling led to the expectation that sequencing depth would affect the degree of clonotype sharing among donors. Because the study included a small number of donors, the genetic and exposure-history diversity represented was limited. Incomplete sequencing was indicated by rarefaction of sorted-subset datasets, despite the large sequencing depth.

Using the deep immunoSEQ assay, multiplex PCR amplified TCR CDR3 regions from genomic DNA. Extracted genomic DNA from each cell subset was spread evenly across all wells of several immunoSEQ 96-well plates, with each plate serving as a replicate. For sorted subsets, 200 ng of genomic DNA, equivalent to around 29,000 T cell genomes, went into each replicate PCR. Purified libraries were quantified with a Qubit 3.0 fluorometer, sized on a Bioanalyzer 2100, and re-quantified with the KAPA Library Quantification kit. Each immunoSEQ 96-well plate was sequenced on its own single-read 150-cycle Illumina NextSeq 550 flow cell. Per the source publication's procedure: The immunoSEQ output contained only junctional sequences without quality scores, so filtering could not match that applied to full-length reads. Sequences were annotated with PyIR, a Python wrapper for IgBLAST v1.9, and V/J genes and CDR3 were assigned using IMGT germline references. Reads were filtered out if the reads had weak V/J assignments (E-value above 1e-6), no CDR3, stop codons, out-of-frame junctions, or ambiguous translated residues. A V3J clonotype was defined by an identical inferred V gene, J gene, and CDR3 amino acid sequence. To compute the percentage overlap between repertoires, the number of shared unique clonotypes was divided by the size of the smaller repertoire. Three approaches were used to assess repertoire richness: RTK rarefaction, the Chao1 estimator, and Recon v2.1 estimates of unobserved clonotypes. OLGA was used to compute generation probabilities for all TCRbeta clonotypes that the gDNA method yielded from a handful of donors. TCRdb re-hosts the immuneACCESS table, in-frame sequences only. Its copies lack some clones; in the studies checked, an unresolved V gene accounts for under half of them, and the cause for the rest is not known. The DNA was the basis for D and trimming; V, J and clone size are from that table. Counted in this sample were under 600,000 clones; more than 95% of them appeared once. Of the sample, about 0.068% falls within the top ten clones.

As concerns this clone: Its antigen has not been determined. Base-call qualities are not available, and no considerably larger clone is one nucleotide away. This sample also contains other DNA sequences that code for the same CDR3.

There are 12 amino acids in the CDR3, from cysteine to phenylalanine inclusive. Solely the CDR3 DNA is kept, with 36 bases framed from the first base. Trimming costs V 2 bases and J 5 bases, and their ends lie 6 bases apart. From the germline V gene, CDR1 is MNHEY and CDR2 is SVGAGI. Healthy HIV-negative adults with no recently reported acute infections or vaccinations were included as donors. All donors were Caucasian adults living in Nashville, Tennessee, USA. CD4+ T cells were enriched by magnetic negative selection; naive cells were then positively selected on CD45RA, and the negative fraction formed the memory subset. Blood was obtained by leukapheresis, after which PBMCs were separated by Ficoll-Histopaque density gradient centrifugation and cryopreserved in liquid nitrogen vapor phase. Purity and quantity of every magnetically sorted T cell population were checked by analytical flow cytometry. Genomic DNA was isolated from each sorted fraction and quantified by UV absorbance on a Nanodrop 2000c.

The receptor was derived from a woman aged 25-40 years in good health. The V and J genes are TRBV6-5 and TRBJ2-5; the D gene lacks a confident call. Sequenced: naive CD4+ T cells sorted from blood. Per the publication, the cell subset or site label means: CD45RA+ positively selected. In nucleotides, the sequence is TGTGCCAGCAGTTACGTTGGGGAGACCCAGTACTTC. The encoded protein is CASSYVGETQYF.